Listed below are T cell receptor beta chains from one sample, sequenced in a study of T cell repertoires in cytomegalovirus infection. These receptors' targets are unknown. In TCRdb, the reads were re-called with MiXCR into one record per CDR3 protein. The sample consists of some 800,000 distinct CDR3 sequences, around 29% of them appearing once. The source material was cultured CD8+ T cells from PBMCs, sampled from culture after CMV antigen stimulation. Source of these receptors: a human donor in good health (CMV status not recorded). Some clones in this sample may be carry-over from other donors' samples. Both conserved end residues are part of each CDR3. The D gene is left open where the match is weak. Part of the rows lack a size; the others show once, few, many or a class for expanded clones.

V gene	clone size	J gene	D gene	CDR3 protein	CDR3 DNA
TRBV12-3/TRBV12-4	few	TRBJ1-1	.	CASRLAWTEAFF	TGTGCCTCACGATTGGCATGGACTGAAGCTTTCTTT
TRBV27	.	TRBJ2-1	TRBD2	CASRLPGGAWDEQFF	TGTGCCAGCAGACTACCCGGGGGGGCCTGGGATGAGCAGTTCTTC
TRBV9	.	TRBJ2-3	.	CASSVDSGHGDTQYF	TGTGCCAGCAGCGTCGACTCAGGGCATGGAGATACGCAGTATTTT
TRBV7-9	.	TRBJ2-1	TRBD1	CASSVGQGTNEQFF	TGTGCCAGCAGCGTGGGACAGGGAACCAATGAGCAGTTCTTC
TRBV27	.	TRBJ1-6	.	CASSKRNSPLHF	TGTGCCAGCAGTAAGAGAAATTCACCCCTCCACTTT
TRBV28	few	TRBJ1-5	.	CASWGGFGNQPQHF	TGTGCCAGCTGGGGGGGTTTTGGCAATCAGCCCCAGCATTTT
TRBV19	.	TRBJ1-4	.	CASSIVGDEKLFF	TGTGCCAGTAGTATAGTGGGGGATGAAAAACTGTTTTTT
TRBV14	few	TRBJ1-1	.	CASSQLKDAFF	TGTGCCAGCAGCCAACTTAAAGACGCTTTCTTT
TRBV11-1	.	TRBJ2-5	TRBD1	CASSSPDRLEETQYF	TGTGCCAGCAGCTCTCCGGACAGGTTGGAAGAGACCCAGTACTTC
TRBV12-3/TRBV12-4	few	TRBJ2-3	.	CASSSLRSEGDTQYF	TGTGCCAGCAGTTCCTTACGATCGGAGGGAGATACGCAGTATTTT
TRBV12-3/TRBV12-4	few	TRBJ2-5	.	CASGAGRETQYF	TGTGCCAGCGGGGCAGGGCGAGAGACCCAGTACTTC
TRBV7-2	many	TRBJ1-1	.	CASSPRDRSEAFF	TGTGCCAGCAGCCCAAGGGACCGGTCTGAAGCTTTCTTT
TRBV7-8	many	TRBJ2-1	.	CASSLVSEQFF	TGTGCCAGCAGCTTAGTAAGTGAGCAGTTCTTC
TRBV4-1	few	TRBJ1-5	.	CASSLNPGPQPQHF	TGCGCCAGCAGCCTCAACCCCGGGCCTCAGCCCCAGCATTTT
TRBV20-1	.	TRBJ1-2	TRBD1	CSARDPGTGPFRGYTF	TGCAGTGCTAGAGATCCCGGGACAGGGCCTTTTCGGGGCTACACCTTC
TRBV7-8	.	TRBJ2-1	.	CASSPRGRGYNEQFF	TGTGCCAGCAGCCCACGGGGCCGGGGGTACAATGAGCAGTTCTTC
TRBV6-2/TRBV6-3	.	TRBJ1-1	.	CASSYSMQGLRFEAFF	TGTGCCAGCAGTTACTCGATGCAGGGCCTTCGCTTTGAAGCTTTCTTT
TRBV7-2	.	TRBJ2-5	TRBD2	CASSPGWVRGGETQYF	TGTGCCAGCAGCCCAGGATGGGTCCGGGGGGGAGAGACCCAGTACTTC
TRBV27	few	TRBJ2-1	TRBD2	CASSLWSSGGENEQFF	TGTGCCAGCAGTTTATGGAGTAGCGGGGGGGAGAATGAGCAGTTCTTC
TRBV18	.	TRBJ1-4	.	CASSPSGQLTTNEKLFF	TGTGCCAGCTCACCAAGCGGGCAGCTCACAACTAATGAAAAACTGTTTTTT
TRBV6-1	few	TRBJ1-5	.	CASSSGPLLNQPQHF	TGTGCCAGCAGTTCAGGGCCGCTCCTCAATCAGCCCCAGCATTTT
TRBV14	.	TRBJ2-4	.	CASSHGTGLAKNIQYF	TGTGCCAGCAGCCATGGTACGGGGTTAGCCAAAAACATTCAGTACTTC
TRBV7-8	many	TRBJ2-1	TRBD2	CASSPGGGGAWEQFF	TGTGCCAGCAGCCCCGGCGGCGGGGGGGCCTGGGAGCAGTTCTTC
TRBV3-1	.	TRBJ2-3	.	CASSQDGGKSTDTQYF	TGTGCCAGCAGCCAAGATGGGGGCAAAAGCACAGATACGCAGTATTTT
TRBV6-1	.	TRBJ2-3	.	CASSYRGTTDTQYF	TGTGCCAGCAGTTACCGGGGGACCACAGATACGCAGTATTTT
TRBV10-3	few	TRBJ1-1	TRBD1	CATYRGGEAFF	TGTGCCACCTACAGGGGAGGTGAAGCTTTCTTT
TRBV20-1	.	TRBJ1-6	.	CSARAKGETRNSPLHF	TGCAGTGCTCGAGCAAAGGGGGAGACAAGGAATTCACCCCTCCACTTT
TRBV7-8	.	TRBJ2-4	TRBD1	CASSRGQGKNIRYF	TGTGCCAGCAGCAGGGGACAGGGTAAAAACATTCGGTACTTC
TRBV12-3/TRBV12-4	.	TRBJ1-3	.	CASSTPGLLSSGNTIYF	TGTGCCAGCAGTACACCGGGACTCTTGAGCTCTGGAAACACCATATATTTT
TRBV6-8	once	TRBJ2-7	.	CASSYSLTGEGQYF	TGTGCCAGCAGTTACTCACTTACAGGAGAGGGGCAGTACTTC
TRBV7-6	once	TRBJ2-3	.	CASSLYASSDTQYF	TGTGCCAGCAGCTTATACGCAAGTTCAGATACGCAGTATTTT
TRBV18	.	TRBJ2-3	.	CASYTASTDTQYF	TGTGCCAGCTATACAGCTAGCACAGATACGCAGTATTTT
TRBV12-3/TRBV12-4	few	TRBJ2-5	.	CASSLTFPPQETQYF	TGTGCCAGCAGTTTGACGTTTCCCCCCCAAGAGACCCAGTACTTC
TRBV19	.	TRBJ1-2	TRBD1	CASDRGYNYGYTF	TGTGCCAGCGACAGGGGCTATAACTATGGCTACACCTTC
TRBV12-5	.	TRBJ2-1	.	CASGFPDEQFF	TGTGCTAGTGGTTTCCCCGATGAGCAGTTCTTC
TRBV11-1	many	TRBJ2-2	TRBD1	CASSRTGTGGSGELFF	TGTGCCAGCAGCCGGACCGGGACAGGGGGCAGCGGGGAGCTGTTTTTT
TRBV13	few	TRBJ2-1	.	CASGRGRGSVNEQFF	TGTGCCAGCGGGCGGGGCAGGGGGTCCGTCAATGAGCAGTTCTTC
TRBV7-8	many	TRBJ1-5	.	CASSSGKTPYSNQPQHF	TGTGCCAGCAGCTCAGGAAAAACCCCGTATAGCAATCAGCCCCAGCATTTT
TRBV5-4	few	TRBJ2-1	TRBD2	CASWFRGGSYNEQFF	TGTGCCAGCTGGTTTCGGGGGGGGAGTTACAATGAGCAGTTCTTC
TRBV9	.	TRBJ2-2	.	CASSFNTHTGELFF	TGTGCCAGCAGCTTCAACACCCACACCGGGGAGCTGTTTTTT
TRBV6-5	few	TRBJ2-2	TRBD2	CASSYSVPSGGPDTGELFF	TGTGCCAGCAGTTACTCCGTTCCTAGCGGGGGTCCAGATACCGGGGAGCTGTTTTTT
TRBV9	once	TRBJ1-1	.	CASRAPRTEAFF	TGTGCCAGCAGAGCTCCTCGGACTGAAGCTTTCTTT
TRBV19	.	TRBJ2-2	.	CASSPSAWKGGTGELFF	TGTGCCAGTAGCCCCTCGGCCTGGAAGGGTGGGACCGGGGAGCTGTTTTTT
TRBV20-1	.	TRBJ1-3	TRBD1	CSATDRGLGNTIYF	TGCAGTGCTACGGACAGGGGGCTCGGAAACACCATATATTTT
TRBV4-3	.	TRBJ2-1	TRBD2	CASSQAPSGDYNEQFF	TGCGCCAGCAGCCAAGCCCCTAGCGGAGATTACAATGAGCAGTTCTTC
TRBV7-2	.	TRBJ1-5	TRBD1	CASSSRTGVAEHF	TGTGCCAGCAGCTCTCGGACAGGGGTCGCTGAGCATTTT
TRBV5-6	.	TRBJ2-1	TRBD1	CASTGTGVDEQFF	TGTGCCAGCACCGGGACAGGGGTTGATGAGCAGTTCTTC
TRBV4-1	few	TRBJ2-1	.	CASRGTGGDKFF	TGCGCCAGCAGGGGAACAGGGGGGGACAAGTTCTTC
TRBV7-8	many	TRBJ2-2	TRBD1	CASSLPTGSYPGELFF	TGTGCCAGCAGCTTACCGACAGGGAGTTACCCCGGGGAGCTGTTTTTT
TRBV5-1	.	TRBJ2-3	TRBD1	CASSIRTGTDTQYF	TGCGCCAGCAGCATTCGGACAGGGACAGATACGCAGTATTTT